What follows is one TCR beta chain and its context. Its antigen remains unidentified. Expressed TCRB transcripts were sequenced because the entire RNA isolate underwent reverse transcription. The repertoire was sequenced with immunoSEQ multiplex PCR; TCRdb's copy has only in-frame clones and lacks some. The table includes 600,000 to 650,000 clones, around 15% detected once. After removal of 5 bases from V and 7 bases from J, the junction contained 3 bases not matched to a gene. Per the germline V gene, CDR1 is GTSNPN and CDR2 is SVGIG (reference sequence). This CDR3 is built from 11 residues. This sample is part of a study of beta chain features in type 1 diabetes. Whole-study context: Investigators examined approximately 100,000,000 sorted cells across all samples.

Points from the study as a whole: More deletions and fewer insertions at VDJ junctions were seen in type 1 diabetes patients. TCRB CDR3 length was moderately but significantly reduced in all four CD4+ subsets of Type 1 diabetes patients. Relative to healthy donors, patients appeared to have naive, central memory and Treg TCRB repertoires that were more similar.

Sequenced: naive CD4+ T cells from blood. The rearrangement joins TRBV30 to TRBJ2-7, with TRBD2 matching 9 bases. The receptor was derived from a man between 18 and 29 years old in good health. CDR3 bases: TGTGCCTGGGCGGGAGGGAGGGAGCAGTACTTC. Translated: CAWAGGREQYF.